This T cell receptor (beta chain) was identified in a study of blood T cell repertoires in COVID-19. As for the study in general: The analysed material was cDNA or gDNA that came from T cells, B-cell-depleted T cells, or PBMCs.

Authors' processing steps: Nucleated cell number was recorded as an estimate derived from reference gene primer amplification. Data came from immunoSEQ multiplex PCR; TCRdb stores just in-frame clones and leaves some out. Clonal size and the V and J genes are those of that table, whereas D and trimming came from the DNA. Of about 100,000 clones detected, over 80% appear once; the ten largest clones hold around 15%. The sample was peripheral blood. The clonotype originates from a man aged 45-65 years with active or convalescent COVID-19.

The CDR3 spells CATSDFVGGEAFF. CDR3 sequence (DNA): TGTGCCACCAGTGATTTCGTAGGGGGTGAAGCTTTCTTT. The chain employs TRBV24-1 and TRBJ1-1, with D possibly being TRBD1 (6 bases). The CDR3 consists of 13 residues. V gave up 1 base and J gave up 7 bases, with 9 bases separating them. The germline V gene encodes CDR1 KGHDR and CDR2 SFDVKD.